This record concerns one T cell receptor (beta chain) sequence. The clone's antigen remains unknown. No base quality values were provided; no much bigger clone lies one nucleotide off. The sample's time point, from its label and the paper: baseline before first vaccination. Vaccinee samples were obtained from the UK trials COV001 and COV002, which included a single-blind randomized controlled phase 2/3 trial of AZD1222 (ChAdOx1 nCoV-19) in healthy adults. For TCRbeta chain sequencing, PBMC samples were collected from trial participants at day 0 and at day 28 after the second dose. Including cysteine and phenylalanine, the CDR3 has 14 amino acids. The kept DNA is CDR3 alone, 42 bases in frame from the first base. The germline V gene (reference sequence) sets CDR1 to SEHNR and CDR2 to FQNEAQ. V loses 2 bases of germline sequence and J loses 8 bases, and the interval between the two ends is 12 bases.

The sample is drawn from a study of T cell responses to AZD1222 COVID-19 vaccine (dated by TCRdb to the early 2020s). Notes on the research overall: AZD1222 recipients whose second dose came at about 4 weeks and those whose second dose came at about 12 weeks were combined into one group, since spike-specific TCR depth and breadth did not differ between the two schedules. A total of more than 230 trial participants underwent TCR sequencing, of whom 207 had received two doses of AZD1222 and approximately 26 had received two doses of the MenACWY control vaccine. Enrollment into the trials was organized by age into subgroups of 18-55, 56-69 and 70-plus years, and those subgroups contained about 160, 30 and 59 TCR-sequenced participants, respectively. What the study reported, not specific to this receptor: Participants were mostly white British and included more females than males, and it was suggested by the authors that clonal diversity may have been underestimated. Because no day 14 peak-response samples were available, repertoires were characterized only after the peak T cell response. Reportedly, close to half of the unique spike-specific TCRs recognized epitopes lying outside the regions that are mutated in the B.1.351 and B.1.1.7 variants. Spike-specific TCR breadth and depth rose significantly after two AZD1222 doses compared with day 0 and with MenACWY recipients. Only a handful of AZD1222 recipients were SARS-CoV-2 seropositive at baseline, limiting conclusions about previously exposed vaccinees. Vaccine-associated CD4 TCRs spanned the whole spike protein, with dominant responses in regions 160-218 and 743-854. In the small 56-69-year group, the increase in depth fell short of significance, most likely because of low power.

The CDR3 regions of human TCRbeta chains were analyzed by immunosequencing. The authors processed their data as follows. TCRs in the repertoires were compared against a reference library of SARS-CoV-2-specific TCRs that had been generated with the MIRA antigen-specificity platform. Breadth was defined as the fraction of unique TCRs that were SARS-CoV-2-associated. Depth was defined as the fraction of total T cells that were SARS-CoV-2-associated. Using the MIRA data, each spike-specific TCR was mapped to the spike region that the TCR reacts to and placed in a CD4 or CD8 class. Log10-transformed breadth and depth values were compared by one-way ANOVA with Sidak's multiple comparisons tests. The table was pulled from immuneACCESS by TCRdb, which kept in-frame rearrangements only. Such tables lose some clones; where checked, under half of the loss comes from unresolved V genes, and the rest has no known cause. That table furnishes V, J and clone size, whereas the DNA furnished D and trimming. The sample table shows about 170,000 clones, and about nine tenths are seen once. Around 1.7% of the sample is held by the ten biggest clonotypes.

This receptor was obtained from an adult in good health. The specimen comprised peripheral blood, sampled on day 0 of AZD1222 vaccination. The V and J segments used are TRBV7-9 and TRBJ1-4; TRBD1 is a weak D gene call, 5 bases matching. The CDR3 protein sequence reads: CASSLSGNKEKLFF. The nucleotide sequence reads TGTGCCAGCAGCTTATCAGGGAATAAAGAAAAACTGTTTTTT.